Shown below are 12 T cell receptor beta chains from a single sample sequenced in a study of T-cell reconstitution after alpha-beta-depleted transplantation in children. Construction of the TCRbeta library involved unique molecular identifiers. TCRdb reanalysed the PCR reads using MiXCR and keeps one entry per CDR3 protein. The top ten clones hold around 0.76% of a sample with around 700,000 distinct CDR3 sequences, around 14% of them seen once. Here the sequenced sample was PBMCs, taken before TCRalphabeta/CD19-depleted stem cell transplant. These receptors were obtained from a girl aged 2 to 10 with congenital amegakaryocytic thrombocytopenia, due to receive a stem cell transplant.

This clonotype was counted ten times or more. The chain employs TRBV20-1 and TRBJ2-1; tentatively, D is TRBD2 (5 bases). The V gene's germline CDR1 is DFQATT and CDR2 SNEGSKA (reference sequence). The CDR3 is made up of 16 amino acids. Trimming removed 0 bases at V and 3 bases at J, with 15 bases between. Written as DNA, the CDR3 is TGCAGTGCTAGAGATCCATCAGCGGCTCTCTACAATGAGCAGTTCTTC. Its translation is CSARDPSAALYNEQFF.

The V gene is TRBV20-1, the J gene TRBJ2-4; no reliable D call. V was clipped by 1 base and J by 3 bases, with 10 bases between them. CDR1 is DFQATT and CDR2 is SNEGSKA in the germline V gene (reference sequence). CDR3 length equals 14 residues. The CDR3 DNA follows: TGCAGTGCTAGAGCCTTCCTCGGCAAAAACATTCAGTACTTC. Translating it yields CSARAFLGKNIQYF.

This clonotype was picked up many times. The rearrangement joins TRBV12-3 or TRBV12-4 to TRBJ1-2; D is uncertain. The V gene lost 7 bases and the J gene lost 8 bases, with 17 bases spanning the gap. CDR3 length equals 13 residues. The CDR3 region is CASKAAAGRGYTF. The DNA for the CDR3 is TGTGCCAGCAAGGCAGCGGCCGGGCGAGGCTACACCTTC.

J is TRBJ1-4 and V is TRBV18, with D perhaps TRBD1 (5 bases). The CDR3 sequence is 15 residues long. Germline loops: CDR1 KGHSH, CDR2 LQKENI. V was pared by 3 bases and J by 7 bases, with 15 bases between. CDR3 sequence: CASSPWDVPSEKLFF. Written as DNA, the CDR3 is TGTGCCAGCTCACCTTGGGACGTACCTTCTGAAAAACTGTTTTTT.

This clonotype came up many times. The V gene is TRBV28, the J gene TRBJ1-2; unclear D gene. Germline values: CDR1 MDHEN, CDR2 SYDVKM. V was pared by 5 bases and J by 8 bases, with 15 bases between. This CDR3 has 13 amino acids. As DNA, the CDR3 is TGTGCCAGCAGTGCCAGGCCTCGCTTAGGCTACACCTTC. Its translation is CASSARPRLGYTF.

This clonotype showed up just a few times. V is TRBV28 and J is TRBJ2-3; 8 nucleotides agree with TRBD1. The trim removed 10 bases at V and 1 base at J, leaving 7 bases unmatched. The germline gives CDR1 MDHEN, CDR2 SYDVKM. The CDR3 runs to 14 residues. CDR3 in amino acids: CATTGQVGTDTQYF. Here the CDR3 DNA reads TGTGCCACAACGGGACAGGTCGGCACAGATACGCAGTATTTT.

This clonotype was detected ten times or more. The gene calls are TRBV29-1 and TRBJ2-1, with 7 bases that match TRBD2. This CDR3 spans 15 amino acids. From germline, CDR1 is SQVTM and CDR2 ANQGSEA. V shed 5 bases and J 6 bases; nucleotides not matched to a gene: 13. The CDR3 region is CSVQFPPREVNEQFF. Written as DNA, the CDR3 is TGCAGCGTTCAATTCCCGCCCCGGGAGGTCAATGAGCAGTTCTTC.

This clonotype was found many times. V and J are TRBV5-1 and TRBJ2-1, with TRBD2 matching 11 bases. With V trimmed by 0 bases and J by 7 bases, 9 bases remained unmatched. The germline gives CDR1 SGHRS, CDR2 YFSETQ. This CDR3 has 17 amino acids. CDR3 sequence (DNA): TGCGCCAGCAGCTTGGCTGATCTAGCGGGAGGTACGAATGAGCAGTTCTTC. Translated, it gives CASSLADLAGGTNEQFF.

The chain links TRBV30 to TRBJ1-6; D perhaps matches TRBD1 (6 bases). Trimming took 1 base from V and 1 from J, leaving 11 bases between them. This CDR3 is built from 16 residues. Germline lookup yields CDR1 GTSNPN and CDR2 SVGIG (reference sequence). The CDR3: CAWSARGWSYNSPLHF. In nucleotides, the CDR3 is TGTGCCTGGAGTGCCAGGGGCTGGTCCTATAATTCACCCCTCCACTTT.

This clonotype was observed a few times. CDR3 coding DNA: TGTGCCAGCAGCTTAAAAGCGGGACCGTCCCCCGAGACCCAGTACTTC. As protein: CASSLKAGPSPETQYF. This chain uses TRBV7-9 with TRBJ2-5, with TRBD2 identical over 7 bases. The V gene end was trimmed by 2 bases and the J gene end by 5 bases; junction bases not matched to a gene: 11. The CDR3 length is 16 residues. CDR1 is SEHNR, CDR2 FQNEAQ, per germline (reference sequence).

This clonotype was recorded at least ten times. The CDR3 region is CASSYTEDNSPLHF. CDR3 nucleotide sequence: TGCGCCAGCAGCTATACGGAAGATAATTCACCCCTCCACTTT. The genes are TRBV5-1 and TRBJ1-6; D ambiguous. The V gene lost 3 bases and the J gene lost 5 bases, with 9 bases spanning the gap. Germline V gives CDR1 SGHRS, CDR2 YFSETQ. CDR3 size: 14 residues.

This clonotype was seen at least ten times. The genes are TRBV10-3 and TRBJ1-6; D unclear. Germline assignment: CDR1 ENHRY and CDR2 SYGVKD. Between the trimmed V and J ends, which lost 4 bases and 5 bases, there was a span of 15 bases. CDR3 length: 16 residues. As DNA, the CDR3 is TGTGCCATCAGTGCGATTAAAGGGAGTCATAATTCACCCCTCCACTTT. It yields the protein CAISAIKGSHNSPLHF.